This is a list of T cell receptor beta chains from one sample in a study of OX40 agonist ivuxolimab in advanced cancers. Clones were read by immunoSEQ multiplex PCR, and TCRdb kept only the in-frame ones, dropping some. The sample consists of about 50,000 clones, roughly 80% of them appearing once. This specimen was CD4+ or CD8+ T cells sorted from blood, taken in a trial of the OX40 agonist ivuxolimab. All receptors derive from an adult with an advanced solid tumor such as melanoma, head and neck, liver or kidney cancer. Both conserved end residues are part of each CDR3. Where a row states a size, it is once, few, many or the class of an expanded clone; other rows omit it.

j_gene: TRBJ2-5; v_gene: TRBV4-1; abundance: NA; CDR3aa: CASSTQSRQPSQETQYF
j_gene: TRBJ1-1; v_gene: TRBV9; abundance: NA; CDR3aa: CASSRTGGTEAFF
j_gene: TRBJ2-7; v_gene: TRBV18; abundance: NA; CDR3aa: CASSPGIYEQYF
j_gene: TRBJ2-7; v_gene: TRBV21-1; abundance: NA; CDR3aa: CASSKTRGQPVSYEQYF
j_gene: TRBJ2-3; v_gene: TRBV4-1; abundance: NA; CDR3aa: CASSQVGGGMDTQYF
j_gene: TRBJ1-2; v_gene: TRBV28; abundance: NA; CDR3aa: CASSPGTDSLGYTF
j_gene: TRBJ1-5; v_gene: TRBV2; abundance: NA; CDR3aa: CASRGGSAGQPQHF
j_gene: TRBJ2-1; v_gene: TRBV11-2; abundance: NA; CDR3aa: CASSFGRGPGNEQFF
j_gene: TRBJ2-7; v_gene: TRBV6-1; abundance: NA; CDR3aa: CASSPQVTDYEQYF
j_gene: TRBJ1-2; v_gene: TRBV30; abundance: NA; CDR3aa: CAWSITTGGGYGYTF
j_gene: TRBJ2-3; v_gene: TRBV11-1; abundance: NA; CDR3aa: CASSLLLAGGTYTDTQYF
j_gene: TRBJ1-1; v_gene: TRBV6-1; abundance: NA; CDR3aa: CASSEFQGVHTEAFF
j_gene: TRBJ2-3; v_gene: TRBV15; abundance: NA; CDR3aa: CATSRRDTHTQYF
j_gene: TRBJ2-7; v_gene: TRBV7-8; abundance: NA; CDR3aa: CASTTRQGTHEQYF
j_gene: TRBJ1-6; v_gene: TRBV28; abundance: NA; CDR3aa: CASRYTGVDNSPLHF
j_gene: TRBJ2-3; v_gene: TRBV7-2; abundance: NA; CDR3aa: CASSSRTGDEADTQYF
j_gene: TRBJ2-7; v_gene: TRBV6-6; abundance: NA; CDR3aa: CASKFYGGPISEQYF
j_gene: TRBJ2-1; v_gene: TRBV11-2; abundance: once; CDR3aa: CASSLGFRGRQFF
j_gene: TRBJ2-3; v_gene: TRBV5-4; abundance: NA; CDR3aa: CASSRGLAGGDTDTQYF
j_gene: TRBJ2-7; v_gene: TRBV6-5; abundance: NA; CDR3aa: CASSTRDRVSYEQYF
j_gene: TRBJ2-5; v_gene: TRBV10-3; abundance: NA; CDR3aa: CAISEGGALRETQYF